The T cell receptor beta chain under discussion was sequenced for a study of regulatory T cells in long-lasting Graves disease (dated by TCRdb to the early 2020s). For the study in its entirety: Patients with newly diagnosed Graves' disease had been on antithyroid drugs for under 3 months. Patients with persistent Graves' disease were compared with patients with newly diagnosed Graves' disease using TCR sequencing and RNA sequencing of peripheral blood. A total of roughly 35 samples underwent TCR sequencing: around 13 from persistent and 20 from newly diagnosed Graves' disease patients. The study was registered as a clinical trial and conducted in China. Study-wide findings and limitations: A larger number of public clonotypes was shared among persistent patients (more than 2,500) than among newly diagnosed patients (around 970). The study examined only peripheral blood because the primary lesion, thyroid tissue, could not be accessed. Only the TCR beta chain was sequenced and analyzed. Compared with newly diagnosed patients, patients with persistent Graves' disease had lower TCR Shannon entropy and fewer highly expanded clones, which suggests clonal expansion. The authors noted that the small sample size was a limitation that may lower accuracy. Preferential use of TRBV28, TRBJ1-2 and TRBJ2-5 was observed in persistent disease, whereas TRBV20-1 and TRBJ2-1 were favored in newly diagnosed disease.

Libraries came from multiplex PCR. The data were produced on an Illumina HiSeq 4000. To build TCR beta libraries, CDR3 regions were amplified by Arm-PCR using iRepertoire HTBI primers. PCR products were gel purified before sequencing. In the source study's methods: Gene usage analysis of CDR3 amino acid clonotypes used the 55 to 80 TRBV and around 14 TRBJ segments found across samples. COPE and FqMerger were used to merge the filtered high-quality paired reads into contigs. Contigs were aligned with BLAST to IMGT TRBV, TRBD and TRBJ reference genes, and CDR3 was defined per IMGT. Any clonotype with a frequency above 0.1% was classified as a highly expanded clone. Repertoire diversity was measured by Shannon entropy, and V-J evenness by the Gini coefficient. Clonotypes shared by more than one individual were considered public. Clones were called with MiXCR by TCRdb after fastp trimmed the public reads at Q25, and only in-frame beta chains were retained. Entries are consolidated by CDR3 protein sequence, retaining the most common genes and DNA. TCRdb's processing, not the authors' own work, is the source of the V and J calls. The sample data list under 450,000 distinct CDR3 sequences, and about 17% of these were observed just once. The ten largest clones add up to over 20% of the sample.

The CDR3 measures 13 amino acids from cysteine to phenylalanine. Only CDR3 DNA remains: 39 bases, in frame from the first base. CDR1 SNHLY and CDR2 FYNNEI were looked up in the germline V gene. This clonotype was detected ten times or more. Its antigen target is currently unknown. Relative to the germline gene, one junction end is altered; a read error may explain this. The time point label for this specimen denotes: newly diagnosed GD, antithyroid drugs for less than 3 months. RNA was extracted from PBMCs in TRIzol for both TCR sequencing and RNA sequencing. Graves' disease was diagnosed according to American Thyroid Association guidelines. Patients were recruited from an endocrinology department in Xi'an, China. From each patient, nine milliliters of peripheral blood was collected into an EDTA anticoagulant tube. PBMCs were isolated by Ficoll Paque Plus density gradient separation without further T cell sorting. An Agilent 2100 Bioanalyzer and agarose gel were used to check RNA quality, and a NanoDrop 2000 was used to measure RNA concentration.

This sample was shared with a second study, whose subject was T cells in Graves' hyperthyroidism and ophthalmopathy. The second study's authors report: A patient counted as having stable Graves' hyperthyroidism if no progression to ophthalmopathy occurred over 18 months of follow-up. The hyperthyroidism patients were between 18 and 65 years old and newly diagnosed, with a disease duration of less than 2 months. Any patient with an uncontrolled infection, another autoimmune disease, pregnancy or lactation was excluded. Diagnoses were established on the basis of clinical symptoms, serum thyroxine and TRAb, thyroid ultrasound, and orbital computed tomography. For the first round of RT-PCR on the TCR CDR3, the HTBI primer set was used together with the Qiagen OneStep RT-PCR kit. Most expanded thyroid clonotypes (frequency above 0.001) were also detected in blood, a finding suggesting that blood repertoires may reflect thyroid immune responses. In cross-validation, a model built on a 13 V-J signature told ophthalmopathy apart from stable hyperthyroidism with under 90% sensitivity and roughly 82% specificity, and in testing the same model reached 80%/75%. In validation, the model predicted progression to ophthalmopathy a median of about 6 months before onset, with approximately 71% sensitivity and roughly 79% specificity. A discovery cohort of 95 to 100 patients, 43 with Graves' ophthalmopathy and 55 to 60 with stable Graves' hyperthyroidism, was used to find distinguishing TCR V-J signatures. An independent validation cohort of around 20 hyperthyroidism patients and about 15 patients who later progressed to ophthalmopathy tested prospective prediction of ophthalmopathy. The 95 to 100 discovery patients were randomly split 7:3 into training and test sets. Thyroid tissue and blood T-cell repertoires from several Graves' hyperthyroidism patients were also compared in the study. Once sampling was done, hyperthyroidism patients were given methimazole at a starting dose of 30 mg daily, whereas ophthalmopathy patients were given high-dose intravenous methylprednisolone. A second multiplex PCR round built the libraries, followed by size selection and purification. The libraries were sequenced on an Illumina HiSeq2000 using paired-end 100 bp reads. SOAPnuke was used to process the raw data, removing reads that contained adapters or uncalled bases, had a mean Phred below 15, or lacked an exact match to the constant primer or identifier. High-quality paired reads were merged with COPE v1.2.5, and unique nucleotide sequences were defined as clonotypes. MiTCR v1.1 was used to align clonotypes to the IMGT TRBV, TRBD and TRBJ reference segments. The analysis included only V-J combinations with a frequency above 0.0001, which together covered 99% to 99.2% of the repertoires. A TCS score was defined as the ratio of F50 (clonal expansion) to E x V (chaos), with BLOSUM62-based TCRdist applied between CDR3 peptides within each V-J. Welch's t-statistics and random forest reduced roughly 530 V-J features to some 14, which were used in a naive Bayes classifier (R e1071). No statistical method was used to fix the sample size in advance, and group allocation was not hidden from the investigators. The paper describes TCR Vbeta CDR3 sequencing of 140 or so peripheral blood samples, made up of roughly 45 ophthalmopathy patients, roughly 72 hyperthyroidism patients and some 17 progressor patients.

The sequence came from a woman younger than 30 with Graves disease. Donor details come from another sample of the same person, matched by shared clones. The source material was peripheral blood mononuclear cells (PBMCs), sampled at new diagnosis, from a patient treated with antithyroid drugs. This receptor chain uses TRBV2 and TRBJ2-7, with no confidently assigned D gene. CDR3 protein: CASREGRFYEQYF. The nucleotide sequence is TGTGCCAGCAGGGAAGGCCGATTCTACGAGCAGTACTTC.